This TCR beta chain is from a study of blood T cells in healthy people across ages. The authors ran a second PCR of about 6 to 12 cycles using a sample-barcoded 5' primer and a J-beta primer mix. A single record per CDR3 protein comes from TCRdb applying MiXCR to the 5' RACE reads. The data show approximately 1,000,000 distinct CDR3 sequences, more than 30% seen once. V lost 3 bases to trimming and J lost 5 bases; unmatched junction nucleotides: 5. The CDR3 sequence is 15 residues long. Per germline, CDR1 SGHDN and CDR2 FVKESK. The specimen was blood. The chain combines TRBV14 with TRBJ1-4; 8 bases fit TRBD1. The source of this sequence is a man aged 18 to 29 in good health. The CDR3 loop is CASSHGRDRNEKLFF. In nucleotides, the CDR3 is TGTGCCAGCAGCCACGGCCGGGACAGGAATGAAAAACTGTTTTTT. The whole variable domain, filled in from reference TRBV14 and TRBJ1-4, reads EAGVTQFPSHSVIEKGQTVTLRCDPISGHDNLYWYRRVMGKEIKFLLHFVKESKQDESGMPNNRFLAERTGGTYSTLKVQPAELEDSGVYFCASSHGRDRNEKLFFGSGTQLSVL.